This TCR beta chain was retrieved from a study of control samples from healthy donors and cancer patients. The V end lost 5 bases, the J end lost 3 bases, and 16 bases lay between the germline ends. The CDR3 covers 15 residues. Per germline, CDR1 WSHSY and CDR2 SAAADI. Repertoires were generated with immunoSEQ multiplex PCR, while TCRdb's copy carries only in-frame clones and drops some. The sample holds around 170,000 clones, more than 80% seen once. This TCR was recovered from a man under 40 in good health. The sequenced material came from blood. This chain connects TRBV10-2 to TRBJ1-2; D gene unclear. The CDR3 reads CASSPVGRVDYGYTF. The CDR3 DNA follows: TGCGCCAGCAGTCCCGTCGGTCGGGTAGACTATGGCTACACCTTC.